This TCR beta chain was identified during a study of neurological immune-mediated disorders (dated by TCRdb to the late 2010s). As for the study more broadly: Among the roughly 35 multiple sclerosis patients, approximately 31 had relapsing-remitting MS and 3 had secondary progressive MS. The study compared peripheral blood TCR-beta repertoires of HTLV-I-associated myelopathy (HAM/TSP) patients, multiple sclerosis patients and healthy controls using UMI-based sequencing. The 106 TCR-beta libraries covered PBMC samples along with longitudinal samples, technical triplicates, and paired sorted CD4+ and CD8+ T-cell subsets. The cohort included approximately 68 subjects: some 15 with HAM/TSP, about 34 with multiple sclerosis, and approximately 20 healthy controls.

For unsorted PBMC libraries, 2 million PBMCs were used after storage in RNAlater at -80 degrees C until RNA extraction. Multiple sclerosis patients were enrolled in a US clinical protocol under which disease progression was evaluated by magnetic resonance imaging. Peripheral blood was subjected to Ficoll-Hypaque density gradient centrifugation to isolate PBMCs, which were then cryopreserved in liquid nitrogen. On the study overall, not on this receptor specifically: No identical CDR3 amino acid sequences were shared among expanded clones across subjects, suggesting private TCR-beta repertoires in all groups. In phylogenetic analysis, the repertoires of 18 of 34 MS patients grouped into a cluster of related CDR3 sequences, which suggests a possible signature at the repertoire level. The MS cluster was not associated with any clinical or MRI features, and the authors stated that larger cohorts are needed. The highest TCR clonal expansion was observed in HAM/TSP patients, whereas the lowest was observed in MS patients, even when compared with healthy controls.

This clonotype was counted many times. Its antigen remains unidentified. No base quality information exists; no much larger clone differs at one position. To synthesize cDNA, template-switch 5'RACE was performed with a primer carrying a 10-nucleotide random unique molecular identifier so that each TCR transcript was tagged. Every sequencing run yielded over 170 million TCR-beta sequences covering 15-18 subjects. The RNeasy kit was used for extraction of total RNA. The KAPA Real-time Library Amplification kit was used to amplify TCR-beta VDJ regions with primers targeting the TCR constant region and the 5'RACE anchor. Sample indexes and Illumina adaptors were added in a first PCR, and a second PCR then increased library yield. After Ampure bead purification, the TCR product of roughly 650 bp was size-selected on a 2% E-gel SizeSelection system. Before pooling, library quality was checked on a Bioanalyzer, concentration was measured with Qubit, and libraries were quantified with the Kapa Library Quantification kit. An Illumina HiSeq 2500 sequenced the libraries paired-end 2 x 150 bp. To increase sequence diversity, about 25-31% phiX was spiked into each library pool. Per the original workflow: Quality-filtered reads were processed with the UMI-based MiGEC pipeline, which removed over 85% of raw TCR sequences during error correction. VDJ genes were aligned to IMGT germline references, and each clonotype was defined by a unique CDR3 amino acid sequence together with V-J genes. Clonal expansion, Shannon diversity, and CDR3 relatedness (CalcPairwiseDistances, ClusterSamples) were evaluated with VDJtools, and phylogenetic trees were built with CLCbio workbench. Using coefficient-of-variation modelling across technical triplicates, the study counted a clone as expanded if it had at least 8 unique UMIs. TCRdb took the public reads, trimmed them with fastp at Q25, ran MiXCR for clone calling and kept in-frame beta chains. Entries that share a CDR3 protein sequence are merged under the most common genes and DNA. TCRdb's processing, not the study's, gives the V and J calls here. Present in this sample are around 64,000 distinct CDR3 sequences, 3% to 4% of which were seen just once. The ten largest clones add up to about 5.5% of the sample.

Input material: PBMCs. The sequence was collected from a woman aged 45-65 years with multiple sclerosis.

The encoded CDR3 is CSAGGVGETQYF. DNA sequence: TGCAGTGCTGGCGGGGTCGGGGAGACCCAGTACTTC. Rearrangement joined TRBV20-1 to TRBJ2-5; the D gene is perhaps TRBD2, on 6 matching bases. The CDR3 spans 12 residues, from the cysteine through the phenylalanine. Only CDR3 DNA remains: 36 bases, in frame from the first base. As encoded in the germline V gene (reference sequence), CDR1 is DFQATT while CDR2 is SNEGSKA. V and J lose 5 bases and 5 bases, and a span of 12 bases separates them.